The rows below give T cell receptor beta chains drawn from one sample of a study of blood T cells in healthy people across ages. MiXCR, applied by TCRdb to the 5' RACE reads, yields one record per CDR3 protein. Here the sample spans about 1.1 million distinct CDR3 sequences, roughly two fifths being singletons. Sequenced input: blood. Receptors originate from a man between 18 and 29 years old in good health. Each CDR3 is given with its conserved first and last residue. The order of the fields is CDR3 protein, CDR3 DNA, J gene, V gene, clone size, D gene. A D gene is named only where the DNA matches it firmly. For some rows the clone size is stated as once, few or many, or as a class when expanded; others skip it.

CASSSFRDRVSNEQFF	TGTGCCAGCTCATCGTTCCGGGACAGGGTTAGCAATGAGCAGTTCTTC	TRBJ2-1	TRBV18	-	TRBD1
CASPSGTGGDDTEAFF	TGTGCCAGCCCATCCGGGACAGGGGGCGATGACACTGAAGCTTTCTTT	TRBJ1-1	TRBV27	few	TRBD1
CASSPASGADTQYF	TGTGCCAGCAGCCCGGCTAGCGGGGCCGATACGCAGTATTTT	TRBJ2-3	TRBV7-3	-	TRBD2
CASSRDYYNEQFF	TGTGCCAGCAGTCGGGACTACTACAATGAGCAGTTCTTC	TRBJ2-1	TRBV6-5	-	TRBD2
CASSQNPQGILGYTF	TGCGCCAGCAGCCAAAACCCACAGGGAATCCTTGGCTACACCTTC	TRBJ1-2	TRBV4-3	-	-
CASSSVPYQPQHF	TGTGCCAGCAGTTCGGTCCCTTATCAGCCCCAGCATTTT	TRBJ1-5	TRBV6-2/TRBV6-3	few	-
CASSLAQANTGELFF	TGTGCCAGCAGCTTGGCCCAGGCGAACACCGGGGAGCTGTTTTTT	TRBJ2-2	TRBV7-3	-	-
CASTKGVTGELFF	TGTGCCAGCACCAAAGGGGTGACCGGGGAGCTGTTTTTT	TRBJ2-2	TRBV6-1	-	-
CSAALGGRAFF	TGCAGTGCTGCTCTTGGAGGCCGCGCTTTCTTT	TRBJ1-1	TRBV20-1	few	-
CASSVTDYSINEQFF	TGTGCCAGCAGCGTAACTGACTACTCCATCAATGAGCAGTTCTTC	TRBJ2-1	TRBV9	few	-
CSATFSSGFYNEQFF	TGCAGTGCTACCTTCTCTAGCGGCTTTTACAATGAGCAGTTCTTC	TRBJ2-1	TRBV20-1	few	TRBD2
CASSSFGEETNYGYTF	TGTGCCAGCAGTTCCTTCGGGGAGGAGACCAACTATGGCTACACCTTC	TRBJ1-2	TRBV6-6	few	-
CASLPPGRGNYGYTF	TGTGCCAGCTTACCCCCGGGCAGGGGGAACTATGGCTACACCTTC	TRBJ1-2	TRBV28	-	TRBD1
CASSPFPSGILLTDTQYF	TGTGCCAGCAGTCCCTTCCCTAGCGGTATCCTCCTCACAGATACGCAGTATTTT	TRBJ2-3	TRBV12-3/TRBV12-4	few	TRBD2
CASSLNSDTEAFF	TGTGCCAGCAGCTTAAACTCGGACACTGAAGCTTTCTTT	TRBJ1-1	TRBV7-7	-	-
CASSPGQGRNQPQHF	TGTGCCAGCAGCCCCGGACAGGGGAGAAATCAGCCCCAGCATTTT	TRBJ1-5	TRBV7-2	many	TRBD1
CASSSGEYNEQYF	TGTGCCAGCAGCTCGGGGGAGTACAATGAGCAGTACTTC	TRBJ2-5	TRBV6-5	-	-
CASSYSWTGSYEQYF	TGTGCCAGCAGTTACTCCTGGACAGGAAGCTACGAGCAGTACTTC	TRBJ2-7	TRBV6-5	few	TRBD1
CASSLVQQEGYTF	TGTGCCAGCAGCTTAGTTCAACAGGAGGGCTACACCTTC	TRBJ1-2	TRBV7-9	-	-
CASSIEGRTEAFF	TGTGCCAGTAGTATAGAGGGCCGCACTGAAGCTTTCTTT	TRBJ1-1	TRBV19	-	-
CASRRTSGGQDTQYF	TGTGCCAGCCGCCGGACTAGCGGGGGGCAGGATACGCAGTATTTT	TRBJ2-3	TRBV7-3	few	TRBD2
CASSRGGPGYNEQFF	TGCGCCAGCAGCAGGGGGGGACCCGGGTACAATGAGCAGTTCTTC	TRBJ2-1	TRBV5-1	-	-
CASSQRLLNTGELFF	TGTGCCAGCAGCCAGAGACTTCTTAACACCGGGGAGCTGTTTTTT	TRBJ2-2	TRBV4-2	-	-
CASRPGSSQPQHF	TGTGCCAGCAGGCCAGGGTCGAGTCAGCCCCAGCATTTT	TRBJ1-5	TRBV6-6	-	-
CASSPGVVQLSTDTQYF	TGTGCCAGCAGCCCCGGGGTGGTACAACTAAGCACAGATACGCAGTATTTT	TRBJ2-3	TRBV11-2	few	-
CASSPIGDRERWNIQYF	TGTGCCAGTAGTCCGATCGGGGACAGGGAGAGGTGGAACATTCAGTACTTC	TRBJ2-4	TRBV19	-	TRBD1
CASSLSPDSYNEQFF	TGTGCCAGCAGCTTAAGTCCGGATTCCTACAATGAGCAGTTCTTC	TRBJ2-1	TRBV11-2	-	-
CSTSLGQSSNQPQHF	TGCAGTACTAGCCTGGGACAGTCGAGCAATCAGCCCCAGCATTTT	TRBJ1-5	TRBV20-1	-	TRBD1
CASSQEARADTQYF	TGCGCCAGCAGCCAAGAAGCCCGCGCAGATACGCAGTATTTT	TRBJ2-3	TRBV4-1	-	-
CASSQDSQAPYGYTF	TGCGCCAGCAGCCAAGATTCTCAGGCCCCGTATGGCTACACCTTC	TRBJ1-2	TRBV4-3	-	-
CASSSGRQSGYTF	TGTGCCAGCAGCTCGGGCCGACAGTCGGGCTACACCTTC	TRBJ1-2	TRBV7-6	few	-
CASSLGTGGVVDEQFF	TGTGCCAGCAGTTTAGGGACAGGTGGGGTAGTCGATGAGCAGTTCTTC	TRBJ2-1	TRBV12-3/TRBV12-4	few	TRBD1
CSARRGDRGGNGYTF	TGCAGTGCTAGGCGGGGGGACAGGGGTGGGAATGGCTACACCTTC	TRBJ1-2	TRBV20-1	once	TRBD1
CASSIGALGYSNQPQHF	TGTGCCAGTAGTATCGGGGCTCTGGGATATAGCAATCAGCCCCAGCATTTT	TRBJ1-5	TRBV19	-	-
CSANRGRDQPQHF	TGCAGTGCTAATAGGGGACGGGATCAGCCCCAGCATTTT	TRBJ1-5	TRBV20-1	-	-
CASSLKDEQFF	TGTGCCAGCAGTCTAAAGGATGAGCAGTTCTTC	TRBJ2-1	TRBV2	-	-
CASSPPAGGNQPQHF	TGTGCCAGCAGTCCTCCGGCAGGGGGGAACCAGCCCCAGCATTTT	TRBJ1-5	TRBV6-2/TRBV6-3	-	TRBD1
CASSYYGQASSYNEQFF	TGTGCCAGCAGTTACTACGGACAGGCAAGCTCCTACAATGAGCAGTTCTTC	TRBJ2-1	TRBV6-2/TRBV6-3	many	TRBD1
CSARETSTSTDTQYF	TGCAGTGCTCGCGAGACTAGCACTAGCACAGATACGCAGTATTTT	TRBJ2-3	TRBV20-1	few	TRBD2
CASSFRTGLSYEQYF	TGTGCCAGCAGCTTTAGGACAGGGCTCTCCTACGAGCAGTACTTC	TRBJ2-7	TRBV13	-	TRBD1
CASRDHTDTQYF	TGTGCCAGCAGGGACCACACAGATACGCAGTATTTT	TRBJ2-3	TRBV6-6	few	-
CSVEDGGRGFDTEAFF	TGCAGCGTTGAAGACGGGGGAAGGGGCTTTGACACTGAAGCTTTCTTT	TRBJ1-1	TRBV29-1	few	-
CASKPVFGAPGTQYF	TGTGCCAGCAAACCGGTGTTCGGGGCGCCGGGGACCCAGTACTTC	TRBJ2-5	TRBV27	-	-
CASSLDRGAGEAFF	TGTGCCAGCAGCTTAGATCGAGGGGCGGGTGAAGCTTTCTTT	TRBJ1-1	TRBV11-2	few	-
CASSVGGGINIQYF	TGTGCCAGCAGCGTAGGGGGAGGGATAAACATTCAGTACTTC	TRBJ2-4	TRBV9	few	TRBD2
CASRMTPTSSYEQYF	TGTGCCAGCAGGATGACGCCGACAAGCTCCTACGAGCAGTACTTC	TRBJ2-7	TRBV5-5	-	-
CASSRRTDWDGYTF	TGTGCCAGCAGCCGACGGACAGATTGGGATGGCTACACCTTC	TRBJ1-2	TRBV27	-	-
CASSQSYTEAFF	TGCGCCAGCAGCCAGTCCTACACTGAAGCTTTCTTT	TRBJ1-1	TRBV4-1	-	-
CASSTGKGGYGYTF	TGTGCCAGCAGTACAGGGAAAGGCGGCTATGGCTACACCTTC	TRBJ1-2	TRBV9	-	-
CASRLEGDTQYF	TGTGCCAGCAGACTAGAGGGGGATACGCAGTATTTT	TRBJ2-3	TRBV2	many	-
CASSSPGDADTQYF	TGTGCCAGCAGTTCTCCCGGGGACGCAGATACGCAGTATTTT	TRBJ2-3	TRBV28	-	-
CASSWAQNTEAFF	TGTGCCAGCAGTTGGGCTCAGAACACTGAAGCTTTCTTT	TRBJ1-1	TRBV6-5	-	-
CVSSATRDSRTDTQYF	TGTGTCAGCAGTGCAACCCGGGACAGCCGCACAGATACGCAGTATTTT	TRBJ2-3	TRBV28	-	TRBD1